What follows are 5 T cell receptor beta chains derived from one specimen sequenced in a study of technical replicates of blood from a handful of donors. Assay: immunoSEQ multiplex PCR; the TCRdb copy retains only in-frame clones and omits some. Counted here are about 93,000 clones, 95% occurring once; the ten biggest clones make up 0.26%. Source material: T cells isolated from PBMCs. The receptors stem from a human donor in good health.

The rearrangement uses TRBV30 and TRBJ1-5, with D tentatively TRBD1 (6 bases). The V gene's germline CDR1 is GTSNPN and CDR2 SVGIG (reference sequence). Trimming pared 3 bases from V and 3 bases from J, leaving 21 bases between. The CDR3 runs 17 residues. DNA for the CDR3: TGTGCCTGGAGGGATCCCATTCGCCAGGGGATCAATCAGCCCCAGCATTTT. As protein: CAWRDPIRQGINQPQHF.

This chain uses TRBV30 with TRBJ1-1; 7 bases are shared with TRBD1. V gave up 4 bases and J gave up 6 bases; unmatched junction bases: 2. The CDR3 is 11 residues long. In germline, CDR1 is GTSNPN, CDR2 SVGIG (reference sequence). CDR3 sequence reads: CAWTTGAEAFF. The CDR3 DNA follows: TGTGCCTGGACTACAGGGGCTGAAGCTTTCTTT.

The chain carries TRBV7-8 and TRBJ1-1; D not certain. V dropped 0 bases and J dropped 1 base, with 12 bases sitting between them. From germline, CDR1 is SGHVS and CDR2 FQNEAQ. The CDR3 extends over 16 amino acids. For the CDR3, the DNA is TGTGCCAGCAGCTTAGCGTATCCCGGCGGGAACACTGAAGCTTTCTTT. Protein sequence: CASSLAYPGGNTEAFF.

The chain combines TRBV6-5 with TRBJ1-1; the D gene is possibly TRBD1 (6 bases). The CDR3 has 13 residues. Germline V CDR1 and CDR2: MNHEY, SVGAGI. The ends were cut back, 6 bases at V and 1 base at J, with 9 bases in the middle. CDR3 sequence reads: CASSRDKNTEAFF. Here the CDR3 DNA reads TGTGCCAGCAGCCGGGACAAGAACACTGAAGCTTTCTTT.

The CDR3 sequence: CASSFDNSYEQYF. DNA of the CDR3: TGTGCCAGCAGCTTCGACAACTCCTACGAGCAGTACTTC. This chain uses TRBV13 with TRBJ2-7; no definite D call. Germline CDR1 and CDR2: PRHDT and FYEKMQ (reference sequence). V dropped 3 bases and J dropped 0 bases, with 6 bases sitting between them. The CDR3 sequence is 13 residues long.